This passage covers 6 T cell receptor beta chains from one sample sequenced in a study of blood T cell repertoires in COVID-19. Clones were read by immunoSEQ multiplex PCR, and TCRdb kept only the in-frame ones, dropping some. Found here are about 87,000 clones, about 88% of them singletons; the top ten hold roughly 4.9%. Sequenced: peripheral blood. These TCRs come from a woman of 80 years or more with active COVID-19.

The J gene is TRBJ1-3, the V gene TRBV5-1; D uncertain. CDR1 is SGHRS and CDR2 is YFSETQ in the germline V gene. V was trimmed by 7 bases and J by 8 bases, leaving 19 bases between them. The CDR3 covers 14 residues. The CDR3 coding sequence is TGCGCCAGCCGACCGGAACGTACGGGGTACACCATATATTTT. Its protein is CASRPERTGYTIYF.

The rearrangement links TRBV7-2 to TRBJ2-4; D is possibly TRBD1 (5 bases). Germline V gene sequence: CDR1 SGHTA, CDR2 FQGNSA. V was cut by 5 bases and J by 6 bases, with 11 bases left in between. This CDR3 is 13 amino acids long. CDR3: CASSQGSANIQYF. CDR3 nucleotide sequence: TGTGCCAGCAGCCAGGGATCGGCAAACATTCAGTACTTC.

This clone turned up a few times. The CDR3 loop reads CASSQLDEGTSGRPDQETQYF. The CDR3 nucleotides read TGCGCCAGCAGTCAATTGGACGAGGGGACTAGCGGGAGGCCAGACCAAGAGACCCAGTACTTC. The chain has TRBV23-1 and TRBJ2-5; TRBD2 agrees at 15 bases. Being an ORF, TRBV23-1 has a function that is uncertain. The length of the CDR3 is 21 residues. After removal of 1 base from V and 0 bases from J, the junction contained 12 bases not matched to a gene.

Of note for this clone: An end of the junction does not agree with germline; a read error may underlie this. This chain uses TRBV18 with TRBJ2-4, with D possibly matching TRBD1 (6 bases). The CDR3 sequence is 12 residues long. Germline CDR1 reads KGHSH; CDR2 reads LQKENI. CDR3 protein: CASSRAGTFASF. The CDR3 DNA reads TGTGCCAGCTCACGCGCCGGGACATTCGCGTCCTTC.

The sample holds one count of this clone. The chain couples TRBV28 to TRBJ2-5; 9 nucleotides line up with TRBD1. J gave up 5 bases and V 2 bases, and 6 bases lay outside the gene matches. In germline, CDR1 is MDHEN, CDR2 SYDVKM. The CDR3 is 15 residues long. The CDR3 loop is CASSLNRGREETQYF. CDR3 DNA: TGTGCCAGCAGTTTAAACAGGGGGCGCGAGGAGACCCAGTACTTC.

The chain couples TRBV18 to TRBJ1-2; perhaps TRBD1 as D (5 bases). The CDR3 length is 15 residues. The V end was cut by 4 bases, the J end by 5 bases, with 17 bases between. CDR1 is KGHSH and CDR2 is LQKENI in the germline V gene. CDR3 coding DNA: TGTGCCAGCTCACTGTTGGTAAGGGGCGGTTATGGCTACACCTTC. This encodes CASSLLVRGGYGYTF.